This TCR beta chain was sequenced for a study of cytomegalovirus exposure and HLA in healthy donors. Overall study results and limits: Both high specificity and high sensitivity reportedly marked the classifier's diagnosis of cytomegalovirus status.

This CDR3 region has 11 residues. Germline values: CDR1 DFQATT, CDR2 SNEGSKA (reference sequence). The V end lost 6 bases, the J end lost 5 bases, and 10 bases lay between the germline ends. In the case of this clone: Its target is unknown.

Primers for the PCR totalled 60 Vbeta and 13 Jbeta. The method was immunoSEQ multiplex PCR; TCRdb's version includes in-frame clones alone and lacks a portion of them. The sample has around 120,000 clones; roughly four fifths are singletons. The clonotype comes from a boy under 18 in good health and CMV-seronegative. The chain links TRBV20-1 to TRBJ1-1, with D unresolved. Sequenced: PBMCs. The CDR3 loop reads CSALLVTEAFF. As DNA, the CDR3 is TGCAGTGCCTTACTTGTGACTGAAGCTTTCTTT.